These 5 T cell receptor beta chains originate from one sample sequenced in a study of identifying expanded T cells in peripheral blood. Sequencing was performed with immunoSEQ multiplex PCR; in TCRdb, only in-frame clones are kept and a portion is missing. The repertoire has about 86,000 clones, roughly 88% of them found once; the top ten carry approximately 5%. Sequences were obtained from blood. Source of these receptors: a person aged 18 to 70 in good health.

The V call is TRBV7-9, the J call TRBJ1-5, with no clear D. V was shortened by 3 bases and J by 2 bases, with 8 bases between the two germline ends. This CDR3 has 14 amino acids. Germline V gives CDR1 SEHNR, CDR2 FQNEAQ (reference sequence). DNA for the CDR3: TGTGCCAGCAGCTTCGGTGAGGGCAATCAGCCCCAGCATTTT. This translates into CASSFGEGNQPQHF.

This chain uses TRBV5-1 with TRBJ1-1; D is unresolved. Germline CDR1 is SGHRS and CDR2 is YFSETQ. There are 14 residues in the CDR3. The V gene lost 4 bases and the J gene lost 0 bases, with 10 bases spanning the gap. CDR3 coding DNA: TGCGCCAGCAGCCGGGATTACGTGAACACTGAAGCTTTCTTT. It is translated as CASSRDYVNTEAFF.

V gene TRBV2 combines with J gene TRBJ1-1, with D unresolved. This CDR3 spans 13 amino acids. The V gene lost 3 bases and the J gene lost 2 bases, with 7 bases spanning the gap. In germline, CDR1 is SNHLY, CDR2 FYNNEI. The chain's CDR3 is CASSEEVNTEAFF. The CDR3 nucleotides read TGTGCCAGCAGTGAGGAGGTTAACACTGAAGCTTTCTTT.

The chain combines TRBV29-1 with TRBJ2-1; TRBD1 or TRBD2 may be the D gene (5 bases each). Per the germline V gene, CDR1 is SQVTM and CDR2 is ANQGSEA. This CDR3 contains 12 residues. V dropped 6 bases and J dropped 8 bases, with 14 bases sitting between them. The CDR3 DNA is TGCAGCGTGAGATGGGACCGGGATGAGCAGTTCTTC. Its protein product is CSVRWDRDEQFF.

This chain connects TRBV11-1 to TRBJ2-7; 12 bases are shared with TRBD2. The germline V gene encodes CDR1 SGHAT and CDR2 FQDESV (reference sequence). Trimming removed 5 bases from V and 2 bases from J; junction bases left unmatched: 4. The CDR3 has 15 amino acids. The CDR3 coding sequence is TGTGCCAGCAGCACGACTAGCGGGGGTCCCTACGAGCAGTACTTC. It translates to CASSTTSGGPYEQYF.